These T cell receptor beta chains were read from a single sample in a study of blood T cell repertoires in COVID-19. This table comes from immunoSEQ multiplex PCR, and its TCRdb copy is limited to in-frame clones, with some not included. The sample includes around 50,000 clones, roughly 87% of them seen just once. The sequenced sample consisted of peripheral blood. Receptors originate from a human donor in a cohort sampled during active COVID-19. The CDR3 runs from the conserved cysteine through the conserved F or W. Each record gives: clone size, D gene, V gene, CDR3 protein. The D gene is left open where the match is weak. Only part of the rows carry a size: once, few, many, or a class if the clone is expanded.

-	TRBD1	TRBV4-1	CASSQILGTGHDTDTQYF
-	TRBD2	TRBV28	CAVPTSPDTGELFF
-	-	TRBV14	CASSRVTGFSAEAFF
once	TRBD2	TRBV13	CASSFGLAGDHEQFF
-	-	TRBV3-1/TRBV3-2	CASSQETRTDTQYF
-	-	TRBV3-1/TRBV3-2	CASSQGSRSTYEQYF
-	-	TRBV6-5	CASSYLSTRGANVLTF
-	TRBD1	TRBV19	CASSIRTGPYEQCF
-	-	TRBV19	CASSIDLQGGGYTF
-	TRBD1	TRBV27	CASNPDRGRYEQYF
-	TRBD2	TRBV7-8	CASSLALRTSGYEQYF
few	TRBD2	TRBV7-6	CASSPRTSGIVQYF
-	-	TRBV27	CASRTTPPYNEQFF
-	-	TRBV5-1	CASSSRTAYNEQFF
-	-	TRBV29-1	CSVEDPHSYEQYF
-	TRBD1	TRBV23-1	CASSQWDRGGSETQYF
-	-	TRBV20-1	CSAPDRPGYTF
-	-	TRBV11-2	CASSADSGVGQPQHF
once	-	TRBV3-1/TRBV3-2	CASSLRDSGNTIYF
-	TRBD1	TRBV13	CASSRDRASAGNTIYF
-	-	TRBV6-5	CASITPGFNQPQHF
few	TRBD1	TRBV11-2	CASSPRDRLYSSYNSPLHF
-	-	TRBV6-6	CASSYKGAETEAFF
-	-	TRBV3-1/TRBV3-2	CASSQDLGGTGELFF
-	TRBD1	TRBV19	CASSPPGTGGEQYF
-	-	TRBV19	CASSIRRATNEKLFF
once	-	TRBV4-1	CASSQEAGRGGEQFF
once	TRBD2	TRBV6-2/TRBV6-3	CASSYLLSGRTTYEQYF
-	TRBD1	TRBV11-2	CASSRPGTGETQYF
-	TRBD1	TRBV3-1/TRBV3-2	CASSQFLRDRVAEAFF
-	TRBD1	TRBV30	CAYARGAAYGYTF
-	-	TRBV5-1	CASSPPGAGATDTQYF
-	TRBD1	TRBV15	CATRNTGELGNTIYF
-	TRBD1	TRBV30	CAWRAPGQGFVAFF
-	TRBD2	TRBV11-1	CASSLGAGTSGEQYF
-	TRBD1	TRBV11-3	CASSLGTGNPNTEAFF
-	-	TRBV4-1	CASSLKRGMDTEAFF
-	TRBD1	TRBV6-5	CASSRDRGDEQYF
-	-	TRBV5-1	CASSSGTPYGYTF
-	TRBD2	TRBV18	CASSGLAGGGSEQFF
-	TRBD2	TRBV13	CASSIGGLAGGPAKNIQYF
-	-	TRBV19	CASSIPGARGYGYTF
-	TRBD2	TRBV5-1	CASSPTRGLAGETQFF
-	-	TRBV4-1	CASRWTPNSNQPQHF
-	-	TRBV6-1	CASSEARLSNQPQHF
once	-	TRBV6-5	CASSTPDRSYEQYF
few	-	TRBV6-1	CASSDSSYEQYF
-	-	TRBV5-1	CASSLGGKNQPQHF
-	-	TRBV28	CASSLRDTEAFF
-	TRBD2	TRBV11-2	CASSSWREDSYNEQFF
-	-	TRBV25-1	CASSMNRARGSPLHF
-	TRBD1	TRBV19	CASSRQGENTGELFF
-	-	TRBV10-3	CAISGVREDEQFF
-	-	TRBV19	CASRKEEGDGGTYGYTF
-	-	TRBV14	CASSPRANTFSYEQYF